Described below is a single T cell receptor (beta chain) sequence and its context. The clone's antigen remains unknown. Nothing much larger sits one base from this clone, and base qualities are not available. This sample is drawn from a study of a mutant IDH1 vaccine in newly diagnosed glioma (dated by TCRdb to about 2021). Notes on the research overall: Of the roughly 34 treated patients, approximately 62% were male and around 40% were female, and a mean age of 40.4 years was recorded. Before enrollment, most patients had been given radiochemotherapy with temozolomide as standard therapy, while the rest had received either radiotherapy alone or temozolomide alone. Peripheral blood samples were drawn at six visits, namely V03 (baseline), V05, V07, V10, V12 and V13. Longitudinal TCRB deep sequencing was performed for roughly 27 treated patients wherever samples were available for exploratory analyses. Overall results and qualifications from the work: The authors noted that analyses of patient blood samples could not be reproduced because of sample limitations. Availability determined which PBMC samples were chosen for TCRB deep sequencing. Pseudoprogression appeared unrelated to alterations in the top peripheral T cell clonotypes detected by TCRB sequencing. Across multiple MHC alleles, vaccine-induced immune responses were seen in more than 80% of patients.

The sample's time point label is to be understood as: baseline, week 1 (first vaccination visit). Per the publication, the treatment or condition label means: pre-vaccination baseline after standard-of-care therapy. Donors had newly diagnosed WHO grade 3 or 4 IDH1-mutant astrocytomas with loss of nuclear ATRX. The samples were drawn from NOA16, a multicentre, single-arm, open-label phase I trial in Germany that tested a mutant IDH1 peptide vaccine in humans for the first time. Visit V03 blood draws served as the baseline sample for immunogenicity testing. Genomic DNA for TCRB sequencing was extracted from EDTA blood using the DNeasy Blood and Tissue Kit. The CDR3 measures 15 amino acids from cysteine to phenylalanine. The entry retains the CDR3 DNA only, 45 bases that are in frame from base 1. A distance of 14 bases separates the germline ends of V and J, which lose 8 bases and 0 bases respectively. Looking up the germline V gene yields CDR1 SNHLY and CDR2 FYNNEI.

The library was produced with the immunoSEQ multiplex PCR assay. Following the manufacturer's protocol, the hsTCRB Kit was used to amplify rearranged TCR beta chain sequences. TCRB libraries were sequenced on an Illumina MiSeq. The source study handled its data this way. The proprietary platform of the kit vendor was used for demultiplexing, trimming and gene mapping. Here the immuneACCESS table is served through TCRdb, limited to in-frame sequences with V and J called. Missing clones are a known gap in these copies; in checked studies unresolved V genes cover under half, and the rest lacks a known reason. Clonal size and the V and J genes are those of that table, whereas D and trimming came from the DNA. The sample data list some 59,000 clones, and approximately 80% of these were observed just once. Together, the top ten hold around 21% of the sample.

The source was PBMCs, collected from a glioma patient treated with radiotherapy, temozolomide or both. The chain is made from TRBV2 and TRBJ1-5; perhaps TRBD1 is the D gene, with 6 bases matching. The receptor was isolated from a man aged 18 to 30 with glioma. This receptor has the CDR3 CASVNREGSNQPQHF. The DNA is TGTGCCAGCGTGAACAGGGAGGGTAGCAATCAGCCCCAGCATTTT. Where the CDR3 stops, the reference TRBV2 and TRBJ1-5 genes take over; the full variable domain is EPEVTQTPSHQVTQMGQEVILRCVPISNHLYFYWYRQILGQKVEFLVSFYNNEISEKSEIFDDQFSVERPDGSNFTLKIRSTKLEDSAMYFCASVNREGSNQPQHFGDGTRLSIL.